This T cell receptor beta chain was retrieved from a study of blood T cells in healthy people across ages. Study conclusions and caveats: Comparison with aged donors showed that long-lived donors had more naive CD4+ cells and higher diversity.

Total RNA, at least 5 micrograms per sample, came from PBMCs. Sample-barcoded 5' priming and a J-beta primer mix drove a second PCR of about 6 to 12 cycles. MiXCR, run by TCRdb on the 5' RACE reads, gives a single entry per CDR3 protein. The data hold approximately 490,000 distinct CDR3 sequences, with less than 25% observed a single time. With regard to this clonotype: The target antigen is unknown.

These data also featured in a second study, about T cells of mothers and their children. This second study says: Added by the second PCR's M1S primer were sample barcodes and 2-4 random nucleotides. Per mother, over 9.5 million TCR beta CDR3 reads were obtained; per child, roughly 2.8 million.

The sequence was collected from a boy between 10 and 17 years old in good health. Sequencing was done on a sample of blood.

The CDR3 is CASREGLAGRNEQFF. CDR3 DNA: TGTGCCAGCAGGGAGGGGCTAGCGGGGAGAAATGAGCAGTTCTTC. This chain connects TRBV28 to TRBJ2-1; 9 bases are a match to TRBD2. With 6 bases clipped from V and 7 bases from J, the junction kept 10 bases outside the gene matches. The V gene's germline CDR1 is MDHEN and CDR2 SYDVKM. This CDR3 is built from 15 residues. The whole variable domain, filled in from reference TRBV28 and TRBJ2-1, reads DVKVTQSSRYLVKRTGEKVFLECVQDMDHENMFWYRQDPGLGLRLIYFSYDVKMKEKGDIPEGYSVSREKKERFSLILESASTNQTSMYLCASREGLAGRNEQFFGPGTRLTVL.